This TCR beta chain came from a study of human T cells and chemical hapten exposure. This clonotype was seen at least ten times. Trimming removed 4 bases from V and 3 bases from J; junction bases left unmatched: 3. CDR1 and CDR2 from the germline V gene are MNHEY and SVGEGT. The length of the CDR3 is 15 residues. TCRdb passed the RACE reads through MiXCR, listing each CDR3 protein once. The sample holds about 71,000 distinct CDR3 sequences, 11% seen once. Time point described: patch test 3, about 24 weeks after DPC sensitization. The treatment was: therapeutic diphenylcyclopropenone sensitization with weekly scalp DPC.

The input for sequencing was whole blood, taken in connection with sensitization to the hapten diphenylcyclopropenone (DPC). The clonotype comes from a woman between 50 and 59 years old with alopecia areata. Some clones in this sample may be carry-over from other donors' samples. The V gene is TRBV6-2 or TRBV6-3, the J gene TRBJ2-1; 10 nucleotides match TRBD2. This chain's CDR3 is CASSSAGGFYNEQFF. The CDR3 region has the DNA TGTGCCAGCAGTTCAGCGGGAGGGTTCTACAATGAGCAGTTCTTC.